The 9 T cell receptor beta chains in this list originate from one sample, sequenced in a study of blood T cell repertoires in COVID-19. Measured with immunoSEQ multiplex PCR; TCRdb has only the in-frame clones, and not every one. The repertoire includes about 220,000 clones, 75% to 85% of them detected once, and 13% sits in the top ten. Material: peripheral blood. These receptors were collected from a human donor in a cohort sampled during active COVID-19.

The rearrangement joins TRBV7-2 to TRBJ1-1; a possible D gene is TRBD1 (6 bases). The CDR3 contains 15 residues. Germline V gene sequence: CDR1 SGHTA, CDR2 FQGNSA. Between the trimmed V and J ends, which lost 6 bases and 4 bases, there was a span of 18 bases. The CDR3, as DNA: TGTGCCAGCAGTATTACACAGGGTTCGGTCACTGAAGCTTTCTTT. Encoded protein: CASSITQGSVTEAFF.

The V gene is TRBV2, the J gene TRBJ1-2, with 9 nucleotides matching TRBD1. Unmatched junction bases numbered 6, after V lost 7 bases and J lost 3 bases. Germline V lookup: CDR1 SNHLY, CDR2 FYNNEI. This CDR3 spans 14 amino acids. CDR3 in amino acids: CASTETGGHYGYTF. For the CDR3, the DNA is TGTGCCAGCACCGAGACAGGGGGGCACTATGGCTACACCTTC.

The chain carries TRBV24-1 and TRBJ2-1; D gene unclear. V lost 3 bases, J lost 0 bases, and 8 bases lay in between. The CDR3 loop spans 15 amino acids. Germline values: CDR1 KGHDR, CDR2 SFDVKD. The CDR3 DNA reads as TGTGCCACCAGTGATCGCGGAACCTCCTACAATGAGCAGTTCTTC. Protein: CATSDRGTSYNEQFF.

This chain joins TRBV6-6 and TRBJ2-7; 9 bases are a match to TRBD1. The CDR3 has 15 residues. With V trimmed by 6 bases and J by 0 bases, 6 bases remained unmatched. CDR1 and CDR2 (germline): MNHNY, SVGAGI (reference sequence). The chain's CDR3 is CASSFTGGFSYEQYF. The CDR3 DNA is TGTGCCAGCAGCTTTACAGGGGGCTTCTCCTACGAGCAGTACTTC.

The rearrangement uses TRBV19 and TRBJ2-3; 8 bases are shared with TRBD1. CDR3 length equals 16 residues. From germline, CDR1 is LNHDA and CDR2 SQIVND (reference sequence). Trimming took 3 bases from V and 1 from J; bases not matched to a gene: 6. The CDR3, as DNA: TGTGCCAGTAGTATTCTTGGGGGACAGGGCACAGATACGCAGTATTTT. Translation: CASSILGGQGTDTQYF.

This chain connects TRBV19 to TRBJ1-1; 12 bases fit TRBD1. The length of the CDR3 is 16 residues. CDR1 and CDR2 (germline): LNHDA, SQIVND (reference sequence). Trimming cost V 3 bases and J 1 base; bases outside gene matches: 3. The CDR3 bases are TGTGCCAGTAGTATGGGACAGGGGGCAGGGAACACTGAAGCTTTCTTT. Residues: CASSMGQGAGNTEAFF. Combining the CDR3 with reference TRBV19 and TRBJ1-1 gives the whole variable domain DGGITQSPKYLFRKEGQNVTLSCEQNLNHDAMYWYRQDPGQGLRLIYYSQIVNDFQKGDIAEGYSVSREKKESFPLTVTSAQKNPTAFYLCASSMGQGAGNTEAFFGQGTRLTVV.

In its sample, this clone was seen a few times. The V and J genes are TRBV9 and TRBJ1-6; TRBD1 might be the D (6 bases). Trimming stripped 3 bases from V and 10 bases from J, with 17 bases between. This CDR3 contains 15 residues. From germline, CDR1 is SGDLS and CDR2 YYNGEE. The CDR3 spells CASSATGGGRSPLHF. The CDR3 DNA is TGTGCCAGCAGCGCGACTGGTGGGGGCAGGTCACCCCTCCACTTT. Using reference TRBV9 and TRBJ1-6 for the parts outside the CDR3, the full variable domain is DSGVTQTPKHLITATGQRVTLRCSPRSGDLSVYWYQQSLDQGLQFLIQYYNGEERAKGNILERFSAQQFPDLHSELNLSSLELGDSALYFCASSATGGGRSPLHFGNGTRLTVT.

This rearrangement joins TRBV6-5 to TRBJ1-5, with 7 bases lining up with TRBD1. CDR1 and CDR2 from the germline V gene are MNHEY and SVGAGI. The CDR3 runs 14 residues. The V and J ends lost 7 bases and 0 bases, in that order; junction bases with no gene match: 3. The CDR3 region is CASTGTDSNQPQHF. The CDR3 nucleotides are TGTGCCAGCACTGGGACAGATAGCAATCAGCCCCAGCATTTT.

CDR3 loop: CASSSQGAIQPQHF. For the CDR3, the DNA is TGTGCCAGCAGTTCTCAGGGGGCGATTCAGCCCCAGCATTTT. The chain carries TRBV6-5 and TRBJ1-5; 8 bases agree with TRBD1. J lost 6 bases, V lost 4 bases, and 5 bases had no gene match. Germline V gene lookup returns CDR1 MNHEY and CDR2 SVGAGI. CDR3 length: 14 residues.